The 20 T cell receptor beta chains given below trace back to one sample, sequenced in a study of OX40 agonist ivuxolimab in advanced cancers. Here immunoSEQ multiplex PCR was the method, and the copy in TCRdb shows in-frame clones only, minus some. The data show approximately 66,000 clones, approximately 83% seen once. Sequencing was performed on CD4+ or CD8+ T cells sorted from blood, taken in a trial of the OX40 agonist ivuxolimab. All receptors derive from an adult with an advanced solid tumor such as melanoma, head and neck, liver or kidney cancer.

This clone appeared a few times. V is TRBV19 and J is TRBJ1-1, with 9 bases matching TRBD1. Germline V gene sequence: CDR1 LNHDA, CDR2 SQIVND (reference sequence). The CDR3 runs to 15 residues. V shed 0 bases and J 5 bases; nucleotides not matched to a gene: 4. Written as DNA, the CDR3 is TGTGCCAGTAGTATAGAGGGGACAGGGTATACTGAAGCTTTCTTT. Amino acid sequence: CASSIEGTGYTEAFF.

The V and J genes are TRBV2 and TRBJ2-3; 7 bases line up with TRBD2. Trimming removed 4 bases from V and 6 bases from J; junction bases left unmatched: 4. CDR3 size: 13 residues. Germline V gene lookup returns CDR1 SNHLY and CDR2 FYNNEI. The CDR3 here is CASSGGRGDTQYF. CDR3 coding DNA: TGTGCCAGCAGTGGGGGGAGGGGCGATACGCAGTATTTT.

This chain links TRBV9 with TRBJ2-3; possible D gene TRBD2, 7 bases. Between the trimmed V and J ends, which lost 7 bases and 4 bases, there was a span of 10 bases. The CDR3 covers 12 residues. Germline lookup yields CDR1 SGDLS and CDR2 YYNGEE. CDR3 nucleotides: TGTGCCAGCGGGGGGGCAGCAGATACGCAGTATTTT. Amino acids: CASGGAADTQYF. Combining the CDR3 with reference TRBV9 and TRBJ2-3 gives the whole variable domain DSGVTQTPKHLITATGQRVTLRCSPRSGDLSVYWYQQSLDQGLQFLIQYYNGEERAKGNILERFSAQQFPDLHSELNLSSLELGDSALYFCASGGAADTQYFGPGTRLTVL.

This sequence joins TRBV29-1 and TRBJ1-4; the D gene is possibly TRBD1 (5 bases). Germline CDR1 SQVTM, CDR2 ANQGSEA. The CDR3 consists of 13 residues. Trimming left V 7 bases short and J 6 bases short, with 15 bases between. CDR3 bases: TGCAGCGCCCCTTTGGGGCCCCATGAAAAACTGTTTTTT. This translates into CSAPLGPHEKLFF. Drawing the rest from reference TRBV29-1 and TRBJ1-4, the complete variable domain is SAVISQKPSRDICQRGTSLTIQCQVDSQVTMMFWYRQQPGQSLTLIATANQGSEATYESGFVIDKFPISRPNLTFSTLTVSNMSPEDSSIYLCSAPLGPHEKLFFGSGTQLSVL.

This chain connects TRBV11-3 to TRBJ2-3, with D unclear. The germline V gene has CDR1 SGHNT and CDR2 YENEEA. There are 14 residues in the CDR3. Trimming removed 1 base from V and 3 bases from J, with 8 bases in between. The CDR3 DNA reads as TGTGCCAGCAGCTTAGGGGTAGCTACAGATACGCAGTATTTT. Translated: CASSLGVATDTQYF.

The rearrangement links TRBV19 to TRBJ1-3; D gene unclear. Germline-derived CDR1 and CDR2 are LNHDA and SQIVND (reference sequence). Deletions cut 5 bases from V and 8 bases from J, with 16 bases between. This CDR3 has 14 amino acids. This chain's CDR3 is CASSLAGLEDTIYF. The CDR3 DNA sequence: TGTGCCAGTAGTCTCGCAGGTCTGGAGGACACCATATATTTT. Together with reference TRBV19 and TRBJ1-3, the CDR3 gives the full variable domain: DGGITQSPKYLFRKEGQNVTLSCEQNLNHDAMYWYRQDPGQGLRLIYYSQIVNDFQKGDIAEGYSVSREKKESFPLTVTSAQKNPTAFYLCASSLAGLEDTIYFGEGSWLTVV.

The chain combines TRBV4-1 with TRBJ1-5; D unresolved. Deletions cut 0 bases from V and 9 bases from J, with 12 bases between. Germline loops: CDR1 MGHRA, CDR2 YSYEKL. CDR3 length equals 14 residues. The CDR3 bases are TGCGCCAGCAGCCAAGAGGCGTCGGAACGGCCCCAGCATTTT. It translates to CASSQEASERPQHF.

The chain's CDR3 is CASRSRGNTEAFF. CDR3 nucleotide sequence: TGTGCCAGCAGATCCAGGGGGAACACTGAAGCTTTCTTT. The chain recombines TRBV2 with TRBJ1-1; tentatively, D is TRBD1 (6 bases). Trimming took 6 bases from V and 1 from J, leaving 9 bases between them. The CDR3 has 13 residues. Germline V gene data show CDR1 as SNHLY and CDR2 as FYNNEI.

The chain has TRBV2 and TRBJ1-5; 10 nucleotides align to TRBD1. This CDR3 has 15 amino acids. The germline CDR1 and CDR2 sequences are SNHLY and FYNNEI. The V gene end was trimmed by 5 bases and the J gene end by 7 bases; junction bases not matched to a gene: 8. As DNA, the CDR3 is TGTGCCAGCAGTAAGTCAAGGACAGGGGGACAGCCCCAGCATTTT. It yields the protein CASSKSRTGGQPQHF.

V and J are TRBV7-6 and TRBJ2-7, with D tentatively TRBD1 or TRBD2 (5 bases each). Per the germline V gene, CDR1 is SGHVS and CDR2 is FNYEAQ. The CDR3 has 13 amino acids. V lost 3 bases to trimming and J lost 7 bases, with 13 bases between them. Here the CDR3 reads CASSFPAGREQYF. In nucleotides, the CDR3 is TGTGCCAGCAGCTTTCCCGCAGGGAGAGAGCAGTACTTC. Complete variable domain (other parts from reference TRBV7-6 and TRBJ2-7): GAGVSQSPRYKVTKRGQDVALRCDPISGHVSLYWYRQALGQGPEFLTYFNYEAQQDKSGLPNDRFSAERPEGSISTLTIQRTEQRDSAMYRCASSFPAGREQYFGPGTRLTVT.

J is TRBJ2-5 and V is TRBV7-9; D is ambiguous. This CDR3 spans 15 amino acids. Germline V lookup: CDR1 SEHNR, CDR2 FQNEAQ (reference sequence). The V gene lost 1 base and the J gene lost 1 base, with 10 bases spanning the gap. The CDR3 DNA reads as TGTGCCAGCAGCTTAGACGGCTACAGCCAAGAGACCCAGTACTTC. This sequence encodes CASSLDGYSQETQYF.

The chain is built from TRBV30 and TRBJ1-3; 7 bases match TRBD1. J gave up 3 bases and V 2 bases, and 4 bases lay outside the gene matches. The CDR3 runs to 14 residues. Germline loops: CDR1 GTSNPN, CDR2 SVGIG (reference sequence). The CDR3 here is CAWSRQGVGNTIYF. CDR3 coding DNA: TGTGCCTGGAGTAGACAGGGCGTTGGAAACACCATATATTTT. The whole variable domain, filled in from reference TRBV30 and TRBJ1-3, reads SQTIHQWPATLVQPVGSPLSLECTVEGTSNPNLYWYRQAAGRGLQLLFYSVGIGQISSEVPQNLSASRPQDRQFILSSKKLLLSDSGFYLCAWSRQGVGNTIYFGEGSWLTVV.

V and J are TRBV9 and TRBJ2-5, with TRBD1 identical over 9 bases. CDR1 and CDR2 from the germline V gene are SGDLS and YYNGEE. This CDR3 contains 17 residues. J lost 4 bases, V lost 4 bases, and 14 bases had no gene match. CDR3 sequence: CASSPRPPGQGGETQYF. Written as DNA, the CDR3 is TGTGCCAGCAGCCCCCGCCCACCGGGACAGGGTGGAGAGACCCAGTACTTC.

The CDR3 here is CASGSYNEQFF. In DNA form, the CDR3 reads TGTGCCAGCGGGTCCTACAATGAGCAGTTCTTC. The chain uses TRBV7-8 and TRBJ2-1; D gene unclear. The V gene lost 8 bases and the J gene lost 1 base, with 3 bases spanning the gap. Per the germline V gene, CDR1 is SGHVS and CDR2 is FQNEAQ. The CDR3 sequence is 11 residues long.

The CDR3, as DNA: TGTGCCAGCAGCACTGGGACAGAAGAGACCCAGTACTTC. Translating it yields CASSTGTEETQYF. V is TRBV21-1 and J is TRBJ2-5; the listed D gene, TRBD1, was not tested against the DNA. TRBV21-1 is shown as a pseudogene. The CDR3 has 13 amino acids.

To note about this clone: Additional DNA sequences in this sample encode the identical CDR3. This chain joins TRBV5-4 and TRBJ2-5; D is unclear. Germline loops: CDR1 SGHNT, CDR2 YYREEE (reference sequence). The V and J ends lost 0 bases and 1 base respectively, with 7 bases between them. CDR3 size: 14 residues. CDR3 bases: TGTGCCAGCAGCTTGGCGGGCACCCAAGAGACCCAGTACTTC. It is translated as CASSLAGTQETQYF.

The V call is TRBV7-2, the J call TRBJ1-2; no clear D gene. Germline-derived CDR1 and CDR2 are SGHTA and FQGNSA. CDR3 size: 15 residues. Trimming left V 1 base short and J 4 bases short, with 13 bases between. The CDR3 reads CASSLGHGEGYGYTF. The CDR3 coding sequence is TGTGCCAGCAGCTTAGGTCACGGGGAAGGCTATGGCTACACCTTC.

This sequence joins TRBV4-3 and TRBJ2-3; 8 bases fit TRBD2. The CDR3 loop spans 16 amino acids. J gave up 3 bases and V 0 bases, and 5 bases lay outside the gene matches. Germline values: CDR1 LGHNA, CDR2 YSLEER. The CDR3 bases are TGCGCCAGCAGCCAAGACGGGGGGGTAGGGACAGATACGCAGTATTTT. Its protein product is CASSQDGGVGTDTQYF.

This clone has just a few counts. V and J are TRBV11-2 and TRBJ1-1, with TRBD1 as a possible D gene (5 bases). V shed 1 base and J shed 10 bases, with 16 bases lying between them. The CDR3 runs 14 residues. CDR1 is SGHAT, CDR2 FQNNGV, per germline. The CDR3 region has the DNA TGTGCCAGCAGCTTAGGTGGGTCGCCGAGGGGAGCTTTCTTT. This translates into CASSLGGSPRGAFF.

The chain employs TRBV10-1 and TRBJ1-6; D gene ambiguous. Trimming cost V 3 bases and J 7 bases, with 7 bases left between them. The germline CDR1 and CDR2 sequences are WNHNN and SYGVQD (reference sequence). The CDR3 extends over 13 amino acids. The CDR3 DNA is TGCGCCAGCAGTGACCAGGCAAATTCACCCCTCCACTTT. This codes for CASSDQANSPLHF.